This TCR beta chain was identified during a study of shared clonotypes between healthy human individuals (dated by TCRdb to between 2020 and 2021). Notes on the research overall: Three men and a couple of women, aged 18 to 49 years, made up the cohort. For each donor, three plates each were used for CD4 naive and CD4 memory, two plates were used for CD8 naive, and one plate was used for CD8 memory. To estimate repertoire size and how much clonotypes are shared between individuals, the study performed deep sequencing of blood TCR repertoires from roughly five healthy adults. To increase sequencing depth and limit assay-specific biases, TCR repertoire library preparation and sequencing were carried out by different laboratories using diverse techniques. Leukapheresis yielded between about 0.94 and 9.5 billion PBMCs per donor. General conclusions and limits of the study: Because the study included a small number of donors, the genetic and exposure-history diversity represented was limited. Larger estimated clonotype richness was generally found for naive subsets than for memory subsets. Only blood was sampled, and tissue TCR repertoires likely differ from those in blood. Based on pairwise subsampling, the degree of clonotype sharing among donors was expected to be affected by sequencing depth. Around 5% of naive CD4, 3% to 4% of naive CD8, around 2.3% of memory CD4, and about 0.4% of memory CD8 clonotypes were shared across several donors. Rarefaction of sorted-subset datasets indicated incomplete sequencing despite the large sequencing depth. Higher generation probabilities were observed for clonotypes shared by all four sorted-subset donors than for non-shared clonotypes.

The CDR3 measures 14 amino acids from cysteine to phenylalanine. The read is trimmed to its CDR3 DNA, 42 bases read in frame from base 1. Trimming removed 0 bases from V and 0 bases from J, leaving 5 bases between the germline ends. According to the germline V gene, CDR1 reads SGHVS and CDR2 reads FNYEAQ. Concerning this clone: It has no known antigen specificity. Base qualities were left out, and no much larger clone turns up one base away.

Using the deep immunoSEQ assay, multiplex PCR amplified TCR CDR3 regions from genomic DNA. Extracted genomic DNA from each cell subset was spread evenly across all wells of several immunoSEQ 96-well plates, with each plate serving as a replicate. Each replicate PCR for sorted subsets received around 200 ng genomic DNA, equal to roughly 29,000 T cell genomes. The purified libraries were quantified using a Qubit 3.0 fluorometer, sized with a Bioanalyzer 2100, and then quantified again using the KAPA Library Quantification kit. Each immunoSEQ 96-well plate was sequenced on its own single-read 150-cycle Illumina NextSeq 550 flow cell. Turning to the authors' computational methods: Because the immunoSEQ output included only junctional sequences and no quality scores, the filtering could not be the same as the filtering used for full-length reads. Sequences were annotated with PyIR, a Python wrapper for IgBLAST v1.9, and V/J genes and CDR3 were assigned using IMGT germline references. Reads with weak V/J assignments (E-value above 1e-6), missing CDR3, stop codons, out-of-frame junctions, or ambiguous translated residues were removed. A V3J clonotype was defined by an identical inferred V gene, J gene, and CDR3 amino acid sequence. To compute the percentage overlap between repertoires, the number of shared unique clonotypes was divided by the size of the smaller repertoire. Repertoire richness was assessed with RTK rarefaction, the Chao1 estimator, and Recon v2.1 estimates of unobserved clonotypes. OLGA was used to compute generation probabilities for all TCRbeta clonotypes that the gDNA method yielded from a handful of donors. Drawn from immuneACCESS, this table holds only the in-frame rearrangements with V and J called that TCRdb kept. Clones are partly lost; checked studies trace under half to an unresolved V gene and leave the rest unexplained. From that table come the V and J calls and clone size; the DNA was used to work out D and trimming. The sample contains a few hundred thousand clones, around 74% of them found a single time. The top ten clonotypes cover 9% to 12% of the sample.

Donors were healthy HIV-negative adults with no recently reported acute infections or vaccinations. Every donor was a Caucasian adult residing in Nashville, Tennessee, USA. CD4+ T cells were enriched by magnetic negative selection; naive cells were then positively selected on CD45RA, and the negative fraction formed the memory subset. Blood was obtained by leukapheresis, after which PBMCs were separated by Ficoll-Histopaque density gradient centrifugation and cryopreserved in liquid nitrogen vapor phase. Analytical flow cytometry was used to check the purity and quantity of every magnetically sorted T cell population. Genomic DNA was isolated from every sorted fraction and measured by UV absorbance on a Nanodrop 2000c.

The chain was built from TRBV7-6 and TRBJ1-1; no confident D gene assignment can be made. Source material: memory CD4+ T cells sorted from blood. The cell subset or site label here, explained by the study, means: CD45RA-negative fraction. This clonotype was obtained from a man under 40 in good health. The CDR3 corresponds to CASSLAPVNTEAFF. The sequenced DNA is TGTGCCAGCAGCTTAGCGCCGGTGAACACTGAAGCTTTCTTT. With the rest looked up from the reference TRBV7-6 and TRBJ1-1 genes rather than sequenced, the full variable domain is GAGVSQSPRYKVTKRGQDVALRCDPISGHVSLYWYRQALGQGPEFLTYFNYEAQQDKSGLPNDRFSAERPEGSISTLTIQRTEQRDSAMYRCASSLAPVNTEAFFGQGTRLTVV.